This TCR beta chain comes out of a study of STAT5B mutations in CD4+ large granular lymphocyte leukemia. Across the whole study: Among healthy donors, a particular HLA allele went with more CDR3 'QG' motifs.

This was a survey-level run. TCRdb's copy holds only in-frame clones and misses some; the assay was immunoSEQ multiplex PCR. The sample shows more than 30,000 clones, around 84% of them seen only once. This clone turned up a few times. Trimming removed 2 bases from V and 3 bases from J, with 14 bases in between. Looked up from germline, CDR1 is KGHSH and CDR2 is LQKENI. This CDR3 is 16 amino acids long. The chain recombines TRBV18 with TRBJ1-5; D is possibly TRBD1 (5 bases). The sequence came from a human donor in good health. Input material: CD4+ T cells from blood buffy coats. The CDR3 DNA reads TGTGCCAGCTCACCAGCGTCAGCAGGGAACAATCAGCCCCAGCATTTT. This sequence encodes CASSPASAGNNQPQHF.